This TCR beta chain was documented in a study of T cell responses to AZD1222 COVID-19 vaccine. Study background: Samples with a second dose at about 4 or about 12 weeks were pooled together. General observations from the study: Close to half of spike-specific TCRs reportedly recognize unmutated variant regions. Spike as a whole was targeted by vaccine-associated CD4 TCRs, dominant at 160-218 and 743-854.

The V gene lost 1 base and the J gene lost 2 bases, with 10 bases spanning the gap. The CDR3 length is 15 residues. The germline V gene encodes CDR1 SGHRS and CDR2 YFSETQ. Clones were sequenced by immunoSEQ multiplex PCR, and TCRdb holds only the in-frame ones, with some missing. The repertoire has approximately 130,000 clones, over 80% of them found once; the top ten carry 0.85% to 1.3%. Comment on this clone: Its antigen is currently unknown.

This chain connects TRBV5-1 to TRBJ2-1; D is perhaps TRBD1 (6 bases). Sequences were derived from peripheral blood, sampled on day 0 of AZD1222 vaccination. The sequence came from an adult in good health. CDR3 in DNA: TGCGCCAGCAGCTTGTTGGGGGACACCTACAATGAGCAGTTCTTC. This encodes CASSLLGDTYNEQFF.